These 22 T cell receptor beta chains were sequenced from one sample in a study of T cells expressing NK-cell markers. TCRdb re-called the 5' RACE reads and shows each CDR3 protein once, DNA omitted. This sample's clone table lists tens of thousands of distinct CDR3 sequences. Sequencing was carried out using blood T cells: a sorted CD56 or NKG2C T cell subset, CD4+ or CD8+ T cells, or bulk PBMC T cells (not recorded which). The receptor source for this set is a woman aged 18-69 years in good health.

V usage is TRBV5-1 and J usage is TRBJ1-5; TCRdb's D call of TRBD1 is untestable without DNA. Germline CDR1 SGHRS, CDR2 YFSETQ. This CDR3 spans 15 amino acids. The CDR3 protein is CASSLGDIGNQPQHF.

This rearrangement joins TRBV7-6 to TRBJ2-1; as DNA is missing, the TRBD2 call by TCRdb cannot be tested. Germline CDR1 is SGHVS and CDR2 is FNYEAQ. This CDR3 region has 15 residues. This CDR3 is CASSSRTSGYNEQFF.

This sequence joins TRBV7-6 and TRBJ2-5; with no DNA, the TCRdb D assignment of TRBD1 cannot be verified. CDR1 SGHVS and CDR2 FNYEAQ come from the germline V gene. CDR3 size: 13 residues. Here the CDR3 reads CASSSLGVETQYF.

The V call is TRBV5-1, the J call TRBJ2-5; no DNA is available, so the TRBD2 call from TCRdb remains unchecked. Germline V CDR1 and CDR2: SGHRS, YFSETQ. The CDR3 extends over 14 amino acids. The CDR3 loop is CASSLWAGEETQYF.

The chain has TRBV6-4 and TRBJ2-1; TCRdb lists TRBD2, though no DNA is available to test this call. Germline-derived CDR1 and CDR2 are MRHNA and SNTAGT. This CDR3 is 15 amino acids long. CDR3 sequence reads: CASSDSSSGDALQFF.

The V call is TRBV2, the J call TRBJ1-4; TCRdb calls TRBD1, which cannot be checked without DNA. Germline V gene sequence: CDR1 SNHLY, CDR2 FYNNEI. The CDR3 covers 15 residues. CDR3 protein: CASRDRGLSGEKLFF.

The chain recombines TRBV6-5 with TRBJ2-2; with no DNA, the TCRdb D assignment of TRBD1 cannot be verified. The CDR3 extends over 14 amino acids. Looked up from germline, CDR1 is MNHEY and CDR2 is SVGAGI. The CDR3 protein is CASSSTGGTGELFF.

The chain employs TRBV19 and TRBJ2-2. Looked up from germline, CDR1 is LNHDA and CDR2 is SQIVND (reference sequence). The CDR3 has 12 residues. This CDR3 is CASLTNTGELFF.

V and J are TRBV6-1 and TRBJ2-2; TCRdb calls TRBD2, which cannot be checked without DNA. This CDR3 comprises 18 residues. CDR1 and CDR2 (germline): MNHNS, SASEGT. CDR3 loop: CASSATLWGPYDPGELFF.

The chain combines TRBV13 with TRBJ2-1; TCRdb outputs TRBD1, but without DNA this stays unchecked. The CDR3 length is 14 residues. Germline assignment: CDR1 PRHDT and CDR2 FYEKMQ (reference sequence). Here the CDR3 reads CASSLSGSGGEQFF. Using reference TRBV13 and TRBJ2-1 for the parts outside the CDR3, the full variable domain is AAGVIQSPRHLIKEKRETATLKCYPIPRHDTVYWYQQGPGQDPQFLISFYEKMQSDKGSIPDRFSAQQFSDYHSELNMSSLELGDSALYFCASSLSGSGGEQFFGPGTRLTVL.

The chain uses TRBV7-6 and TRBJ2-5; TCRdb picks TRBD2, but there is no DNA to check that call. Germline V CDR1 and CDR2: SGHVS, FNYEAQ. CDR3 length: 15 residues. CDR3 residues: CASSSTGGQKETQYF.

Measured by frequency, this clonotype is medium-sized. The chain combines TRBV15 with TRBJ1-2; there is no DNA to check the TCRdb D call of TRBD1. The CDR3 consists of 16 residues. Germline V lookup: CDR1 LNHNV, CDR2 YYDKDF (reference sequence). The CDR3 reads CATSRDRAGVDYGYTF.

The chain combines TRBV3-1 with TRBJ2-7; as DNA is missing, the TRBD2 call by TCRdb cannot be tested. The CDR3 totals 19 residues. CDR1 is LGHDT and CDR2 is YNNKEL in the germline V gene (reference sequence). CDR3 region: CASSQDQGTSGGYSYEQYF.

The chain has TRBV29-1 and TRBJ1-1; TCRdb's D call of TRBD1 is untestable without DNA. CDR1 is SQVTM, CDR2 ANQGSEA, per germline. CDR3 length: 13 residues. CDR3 region: CSVEETGRIEAFF. The entire variable domain, with the rest obtained from reference TRBV29-1 and TRBJ1-1, is as follows: SAVISQKPSRDICQRGTSLTIQCQVDSQVTMMFWYRQQPGQSLTLIATANQGSEATYESGFVIDKFPISRPNLTFSTLTVSNMSPEDSSIYLCSVEETGRIEAFFGQGTRLTVV.

The chain links TRBV27 to TRBJ2-1; as DNA is missing, the TRBD1 call by TCRdb cannot be tested. Per germline, CDR1 MNHEY and CDR2 SMNVEV (reference sequence). The CDR3 consists of 15 residues. The CDR3 reads CASSPQDYSYNEQFF.

This sequence joins TRBV20-1 and TRBJ2-1; TCRdb indicates TRBD2, and absent DNA this call remains unverified. This CDR3 comprises 14 residues. CDR1 DFQATT and CDR2 SNEGSKA come from the germline V gene (reference sequence). CDR3 protein: CSAREGDYDGEQFF.

This rearrangement joins TRBV7-9 to TRBJ1-1; with no DNA, the TCRdb D assignment of TRBD1 cannot be verified. The CDR3 contains 13 residues. From germline, CDR1 is SEHNR and CDR2 FQNEAQ (reference sequence). The CDR3 sequence is CASSGDSTPEAFF.

V usage is TRBV25-1 and J usage is TRBJ2-7; TCRdb selects TRBD1, and the lack of DNA leaves this call unchecked. The CDR3 totals 14 residues. From germline, CDR1 is MGHDK and CDR2 SYGVNS. CDR3 sequence: CASSGWDRSYEQYF.

The chain links TRBV10-3 to TRBJ2-1. In germline, CDR1 is ENHRY, CDR2 SYGVKD. This CDR3 is built from 14 residues. The CDR3 loop is CAISDTSSYNEQFF.

The V gene is TRBV4-2, the J gene TRBJ2-7; the TRBD2 assignment by TCRdb is unverifiable without DNA. The CDR3 runs 14 residues. CDR1 is LGHNA and CDR2 is YNFKEQ in the germline V gene. This CDR3 is CASSQGTSSYEQYF.

The chain uses TRBV7-9 and TRBJ1-2. Germline V lookup: CDR1 SEHNR, CDR2 FQNEAQ (reference sequence). This CDR3 has 13 residues. CDR3 region: CASSLGQRDGYTF. Looking up the rest from reference TRBV7-9 and TRBJ1-2 gives the full variable domain: DTGVSQNPRHKITKRGQNVTFRCDPISEHNRLYWYRQTLGQGPEFLTYFQNEAQLEKSRLLSDRFSAERPKGSFSTLEIQRTEQGDSAMYLCASSLGQRDGYTFGSGTRLTVV.

The V call is TRBV6-1, the J call TRBJ2-7; TCRdb selects TRBD2, and the lack of DNA leaves this call unchecked. The CDR3 runs 15 residues. Germline-derived CDR1 and CDR2 are MNHNS and SASEGT. The CDR3 here is CASSEGGRADYEQYF.